The next 5 T cell receptor beta chains were all read from a single sample in a study of T cell repertoires in ileal Crohn's disease. Time point given: neoterminal ileum biopsy at postoperative endoscopy, about 6 months after surgery. The data were produced by immunoSEQ multiplex PCR, yet TCRdb's version contains in-frame clones alone and is incomplete. Found here are about 11,000 clones, 72% of them singletons; the top ten hold approximately 8%. The sequencing sample was made of ileal tissue. Every receptor here comes from an adult with Crohn's disease.

The chain has TRBV6-1 and TRBJ1-1; D is undetermined. The CDR3 has 14 amino acids. CDR1 is MNHNS and CDR2 is SASEGT in the germline V gene. V was clipped by 3 bases and J by 4 bases, with 12 bases between them. Written as DNA, the CDR3 is TGTGCCAGCAGTGACCCCAGTCGGGGCACTGAAGCTTTCTTT. This sequence encodes CASSDPSRGTEAFF.

The rearrangement links TRBV7-9 to TRBJ2-7; weak D call: TRBD1 (5 bases). The V gene's germline CDR1 is SEHNR and CDR2 FQNEAQ (reference sequence). V lost 6 bases, J lost 3 bases, and 9 bases lay in between. The CDR3 has 12 residues. The CDR3 DNA is TGTGCCAGCAGGGGGCAGGGCTACGAGCAGTACTTC. It translates to CASRGQGYEQYF.

There are a few counts of this clone. The same CDR3 is also encoded by other DNA sequences in this sample. The chain carries TRBV4-3 and TRBJ1-4; D unclear. The CDR3 has 14 residues. The ends were cut back, 1 base at V and 5 bases at J, with 8 bases in the middle. CDR1 and CDR2 (germline): LGHNA, YSLEER. This chain's CDR3 is CASSQAGGNEKLFF. CDR3 DNA: TGCGCCAGCAGCCAAGCTGGAGGGAATGAAAAACTGTTTTTT.

V usage is TRBV6-1 and J usage is TRBJ2-2; possible D gene TRBD2, 5 bases. Trimming left V 10 bases short and J 4 bases short, with 13 bases between. The CDR3 sequence is 13 residues long. Germline CDR1 and CDR2: MNHNS and SASEGT. CDR3 nucleotide sequence: TGTGCCACCTCTAGCTTCGGCACCGGGGAGCTGTTTTTT. Translation: CATSSFGTGELFF.

The rearrangement links TRBV6-6 to TRBJ2-7; perhaps TRBD2 as D (5 bases). CDR1 and CDR2 from the germline V gene are MNHNY and SVGAGI (reference sequence). The ends were cut back, 5 bases at V and 2 bases at J, with 16 bases in the middle. This CDR3 spans 15 amino acids. CDR3 region: CASSGQARGPYEQYF. As DNA, the CDR3 is TGTGCCAGCAGTGGCCAGGCGCGCGGGCCCTACGAGCAGTACTTC.